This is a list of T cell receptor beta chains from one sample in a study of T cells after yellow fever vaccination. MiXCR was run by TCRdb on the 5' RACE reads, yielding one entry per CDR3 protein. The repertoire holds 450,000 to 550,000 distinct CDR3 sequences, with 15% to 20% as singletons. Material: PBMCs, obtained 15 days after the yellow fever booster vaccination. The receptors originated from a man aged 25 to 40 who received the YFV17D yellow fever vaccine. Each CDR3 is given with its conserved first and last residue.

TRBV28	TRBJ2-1	CASSLQGSAYNEQFF
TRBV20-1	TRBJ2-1	CSARDPQGGYNEQFF
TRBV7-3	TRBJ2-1	CASSPAEGGCVWSYNEQFF
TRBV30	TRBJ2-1	CAWSGGQSSYNEQFF
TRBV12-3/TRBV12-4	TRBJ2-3	CASSLKGAITDTQYF
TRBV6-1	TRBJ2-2	CASSRAGAPGELFF
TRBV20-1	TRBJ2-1	CSARDAVADIYNEQFF
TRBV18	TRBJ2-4	CASSPFGLTTNIQYF
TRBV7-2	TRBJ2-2	CASSLAFAITGELFF
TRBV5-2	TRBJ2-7	CASNMPDRSSYAQYF
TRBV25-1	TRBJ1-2	CAYRGNYGYTF
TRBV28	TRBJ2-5	CASSLPSGGRETQYF
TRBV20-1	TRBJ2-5	CSATGLETQYF
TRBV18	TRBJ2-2	CASSSRGPGGPGELFF
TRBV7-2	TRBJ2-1	CASSLMTSVVSNEQFF
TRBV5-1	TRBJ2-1	CASSHGGRDEQFF
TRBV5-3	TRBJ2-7	CARRSYRGLMRRCLSDEQYF
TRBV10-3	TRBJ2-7	CAISEKDDSGPYEQYF
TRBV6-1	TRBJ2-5	CASIITGVQGTKYF
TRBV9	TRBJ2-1	CASSTGQGVYNEQFF
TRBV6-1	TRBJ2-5	CASSSTGKETQYF
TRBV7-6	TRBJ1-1	CASSLVPAGTANTEAFF
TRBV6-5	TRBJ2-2	CASSYSAGVVRELFF
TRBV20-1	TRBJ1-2	CSARDIRGYTF
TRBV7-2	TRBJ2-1	CASSRGGGNNEQFF
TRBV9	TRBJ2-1	CASSGREQFF
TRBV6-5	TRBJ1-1	CASSYSPSVNTEAFF
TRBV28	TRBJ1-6	CASGTGLNNSPLHF
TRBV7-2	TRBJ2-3	CASSTNLRGGTDTQYF
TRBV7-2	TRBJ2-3	CASSTYTGGTDTQYF
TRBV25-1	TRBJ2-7	CASSDRGTEQYF
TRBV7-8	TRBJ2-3	CASSSTWTGADTQYF
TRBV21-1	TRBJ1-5	CARGTGLCQPQHF
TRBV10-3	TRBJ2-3	CANSDGADTQYF
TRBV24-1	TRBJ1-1	CATSDKTGFAEAFF
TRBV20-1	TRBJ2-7	CSASPDSYEQYF
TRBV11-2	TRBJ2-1	CASSLDGAAGVPSYNEQFF
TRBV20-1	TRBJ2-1	CSSWGEGRNEQFF
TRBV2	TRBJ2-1	CASSERQMNEQFF
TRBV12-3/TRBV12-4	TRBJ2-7	CASSIRDSGEQYF
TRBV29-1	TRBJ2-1	CSGLDRAQFF
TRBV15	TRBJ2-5	CATSRASGLAGAETQYF
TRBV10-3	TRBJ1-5	CAISETGQGIQPQHF
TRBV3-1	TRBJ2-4	CASSQAASGSLGIQYF
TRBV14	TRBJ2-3	CASSLSGRLGTDTQYF
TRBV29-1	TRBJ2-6	CSVLGSGANVLTF
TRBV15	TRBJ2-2	CATSTGLAGSTGELFF
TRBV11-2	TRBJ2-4	CASSLDRRLAKNIQYF
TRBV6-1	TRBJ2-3	CASRGLAGVKDTQYF